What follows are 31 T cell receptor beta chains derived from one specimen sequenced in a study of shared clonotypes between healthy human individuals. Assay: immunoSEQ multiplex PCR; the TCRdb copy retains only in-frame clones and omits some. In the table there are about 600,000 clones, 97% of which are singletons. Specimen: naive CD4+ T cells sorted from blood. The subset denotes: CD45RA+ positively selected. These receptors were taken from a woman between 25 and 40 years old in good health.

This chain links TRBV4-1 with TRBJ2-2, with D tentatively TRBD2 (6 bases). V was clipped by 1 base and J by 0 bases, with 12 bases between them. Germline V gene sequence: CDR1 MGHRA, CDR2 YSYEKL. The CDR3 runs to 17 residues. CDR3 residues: CASSQGGGMANTGELFF. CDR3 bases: TGCGCCAGCAGCCAAGGTGGAGGGATGGCGAACACCGGGGAGCTGTTTTTT.

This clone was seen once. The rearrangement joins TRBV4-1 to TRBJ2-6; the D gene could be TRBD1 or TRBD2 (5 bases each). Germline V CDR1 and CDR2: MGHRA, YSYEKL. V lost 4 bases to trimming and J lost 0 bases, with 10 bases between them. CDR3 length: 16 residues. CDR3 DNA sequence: TGCGCCAGCAGCCCCGAGGGGCACTCTGGGGCCAACGTCCTGACTTTC. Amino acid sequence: CASSPEGHSGANVLTF.

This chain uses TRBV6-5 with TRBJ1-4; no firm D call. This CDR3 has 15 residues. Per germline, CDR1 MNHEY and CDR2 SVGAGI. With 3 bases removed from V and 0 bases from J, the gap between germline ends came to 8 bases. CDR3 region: CASSYGGATNEKLFF. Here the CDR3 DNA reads TGTGCCAGCAGTTATGGTGGCGCAACTAATGAAAAACTGTTTTTT.

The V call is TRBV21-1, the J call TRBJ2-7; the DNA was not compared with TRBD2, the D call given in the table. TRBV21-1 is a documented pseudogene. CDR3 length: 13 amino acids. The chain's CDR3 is CATRDSASYEQYF. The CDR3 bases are TGTGCCACCCGGGACTCAGCCTCCTACGAGCAGTACTTC.

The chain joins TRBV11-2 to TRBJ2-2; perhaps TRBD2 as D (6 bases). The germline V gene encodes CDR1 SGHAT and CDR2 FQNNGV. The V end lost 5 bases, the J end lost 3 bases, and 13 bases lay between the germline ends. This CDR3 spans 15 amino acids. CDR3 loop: CASSQLATYTGELFF. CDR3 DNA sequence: TGTGCCAGCAGCCAACTAGCAACCTACACCGGGGAGCTGTTTTTT.

In DNA form, the CDR3 reads TGTGCCAGCACCGAACGGACAGGGGGTTTTCAGCCCCAGCATTTT. This codes for CASTERTGGFQPQHF. V gene TRBV2 combines with J gene TRBJ1-5; TRBD1 matches 10 bases. This CDR3 comprises 15 residues. In germline, CDR1 is SNHLY, CDR2 FYNNEI. V shed 7 bases and J 6 bases; nucleotides not matched to a gene: 9.

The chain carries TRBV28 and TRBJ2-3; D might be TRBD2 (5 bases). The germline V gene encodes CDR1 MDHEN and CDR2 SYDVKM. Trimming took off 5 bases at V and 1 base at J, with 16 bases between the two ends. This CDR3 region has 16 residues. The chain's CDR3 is CASSPRTLPRTDTQYF. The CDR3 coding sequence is TGTGCCAGCAGTCCTCGGACTCTCCCCCGCACAGATACGCAGTATTTT.

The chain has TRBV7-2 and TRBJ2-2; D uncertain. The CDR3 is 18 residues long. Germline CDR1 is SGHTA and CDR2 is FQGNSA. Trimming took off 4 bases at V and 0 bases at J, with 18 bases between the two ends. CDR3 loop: CASSSEVPGPANTGELFF. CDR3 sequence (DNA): TGTGCCAGCAGCTCCGAGGTCCCCGGGCCCGCGAACACCGGGGAGCTGTTTTTT.

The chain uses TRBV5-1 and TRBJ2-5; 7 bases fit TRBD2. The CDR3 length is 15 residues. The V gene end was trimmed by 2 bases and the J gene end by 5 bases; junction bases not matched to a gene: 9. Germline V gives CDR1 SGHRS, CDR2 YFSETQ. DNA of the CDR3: TGCGCCAGCAGCTTCGGGCGAGCGGGGCAGGAGACCCAGTACTTC. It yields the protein CASSFGRAGQETQYF.

CDR3 residues: CASSTDRGVLNEQFF. The CDR3 nucleotides read TGTGCCAGCAGTACGGACAGGGGGGTCCTCAATGAGCAGTTCTTC. J is TRBJ2-1 and V is TRBV6-1, with TRBD1 identical over 10 bases. CDR3 length equals 15 residues. The V segment lost 5 bases and the J segment 6 bases; nucleotides outside the gene matches: 7. Germline CDR1 MNHNS, CDR2 SASEGT.

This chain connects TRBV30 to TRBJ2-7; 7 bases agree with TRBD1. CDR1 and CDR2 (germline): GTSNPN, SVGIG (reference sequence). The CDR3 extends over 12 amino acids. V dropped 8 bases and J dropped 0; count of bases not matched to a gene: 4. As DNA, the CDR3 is TGTGCCGCCGGGACAGTCTCCTACGAGCAGTACTTC. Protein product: CAAGTVSYEQYF.

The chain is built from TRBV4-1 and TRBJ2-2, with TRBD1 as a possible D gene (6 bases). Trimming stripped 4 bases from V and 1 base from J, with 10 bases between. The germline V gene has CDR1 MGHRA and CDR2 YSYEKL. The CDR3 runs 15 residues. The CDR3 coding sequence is TGCGCCAGCAGCCGCCCGACAGGGAACACCGGGGAGCTGTTTTTT. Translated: CASSRPTGNTGELFF.

Written as DNA, the CDR3 is TGTGCCAGCAGCTTGTTTGCCGGGGAGCTGTTTTTT. This encodes CASSLFAGELFF. The V call is TRBV5-6, the J call TRBJ2-2, with D hard to call. This CDR3 region has 12 residues. Germline V gene data show CDR1 as SGHDT and CDR2 as YYEEEE. The V gene lost 1 base and the J gene lost 6 bases, with 4 bases spanning the gap.

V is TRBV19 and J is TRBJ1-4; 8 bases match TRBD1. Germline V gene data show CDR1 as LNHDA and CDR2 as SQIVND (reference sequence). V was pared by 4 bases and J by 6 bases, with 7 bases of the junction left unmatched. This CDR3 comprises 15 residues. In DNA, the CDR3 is TGTGCCAGTAGTAGACAGGGGAATCATGATGAAAAACTGTTTTTT. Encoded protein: CASSRQGNHDEKLFF.

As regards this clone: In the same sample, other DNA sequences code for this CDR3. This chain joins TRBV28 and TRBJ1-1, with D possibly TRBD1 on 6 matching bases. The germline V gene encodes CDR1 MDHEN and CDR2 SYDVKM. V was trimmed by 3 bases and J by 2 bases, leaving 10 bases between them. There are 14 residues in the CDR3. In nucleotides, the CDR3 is TGTGCCAGCAGTTTCGGACAGCCCAACACTGAAGCTTTCTTT. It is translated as CASSFGQPNTEAFF. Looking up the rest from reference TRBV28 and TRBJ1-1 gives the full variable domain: DVKVTQSSRYLVKRTGEKVFLECVQDMDHENMFWYRQDPGLGLRLIYFSYDVKMKEKGDIPEGYSVSREKKERFSLILESASTNQTSMYLCASSFGQPNTEAFFGQGTRLTVV.

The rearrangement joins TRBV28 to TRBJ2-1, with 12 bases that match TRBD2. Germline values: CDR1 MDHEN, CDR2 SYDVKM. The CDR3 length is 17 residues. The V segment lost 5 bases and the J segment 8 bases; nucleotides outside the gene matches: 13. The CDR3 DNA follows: TGTGCCAGCAGTGCCCGACTAGCGGGAGTTCTCTTCGATGAGCAGTTCTTC. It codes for CASSARLAGVLFDEQFF.

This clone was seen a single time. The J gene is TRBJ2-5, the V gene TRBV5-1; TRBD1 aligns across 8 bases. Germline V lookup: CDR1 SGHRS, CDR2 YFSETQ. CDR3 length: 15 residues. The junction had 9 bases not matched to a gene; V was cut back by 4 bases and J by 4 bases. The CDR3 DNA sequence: TGCGCCAGCAGCCTACAGGGGGTGCGGGGAGAGACCCAGTACTTC. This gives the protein CASSLQGVRGETQYF.

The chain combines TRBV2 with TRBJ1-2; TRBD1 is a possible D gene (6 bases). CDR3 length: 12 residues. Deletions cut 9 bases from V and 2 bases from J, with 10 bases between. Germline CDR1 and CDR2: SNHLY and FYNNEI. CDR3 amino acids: CASRGQNYGYTF. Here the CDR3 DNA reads TGTGCCAGTAGAGGACAGAACTATGGCTACACCTTC.

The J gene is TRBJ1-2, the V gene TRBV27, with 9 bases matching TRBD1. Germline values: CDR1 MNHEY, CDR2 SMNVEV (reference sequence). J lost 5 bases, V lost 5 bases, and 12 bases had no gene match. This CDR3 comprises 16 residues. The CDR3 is CASSASGTGKLYGYTF. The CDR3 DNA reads TGTGCCAGCAGTGCATCCGGGACAGGGAAACTTTATGGCTACACCTTC.

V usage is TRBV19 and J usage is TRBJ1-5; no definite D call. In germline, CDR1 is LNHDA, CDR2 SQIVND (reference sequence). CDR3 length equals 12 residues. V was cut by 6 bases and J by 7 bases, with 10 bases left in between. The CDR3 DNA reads TGTGCCAGTAGGAAGGACCACCAGCCCCAGCATTTT. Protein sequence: CASRKDHQPQHF.

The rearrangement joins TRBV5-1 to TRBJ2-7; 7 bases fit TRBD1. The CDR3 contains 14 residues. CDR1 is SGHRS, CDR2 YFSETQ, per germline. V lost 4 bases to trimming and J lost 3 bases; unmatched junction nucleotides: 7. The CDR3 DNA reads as TGCGCCAGCAGCCTGACAACAGGGGTCTACGAGCAGTACTTC. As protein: CASSLTTGVYEQYF. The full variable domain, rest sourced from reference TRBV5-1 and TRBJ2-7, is KAGVTQTPRYLIKTRGQQVTLSCSPISGHRSVSWYQQTPGQGLQFLFEYFSETQRNKGNFPGRFSGRQFSNSRSEMNVSTLELGDSALYLCASSLTTGVYEQYFGPGTRLTVT.

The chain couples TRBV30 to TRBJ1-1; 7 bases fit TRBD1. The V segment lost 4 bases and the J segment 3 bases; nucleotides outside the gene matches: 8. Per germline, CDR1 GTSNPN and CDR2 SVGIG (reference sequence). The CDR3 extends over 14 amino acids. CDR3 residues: CAWNGRGRDTEAFF. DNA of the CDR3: TGTGCCTGGAACGGGAGGGGGCGAGACACTGAAGCTTTCTTT.

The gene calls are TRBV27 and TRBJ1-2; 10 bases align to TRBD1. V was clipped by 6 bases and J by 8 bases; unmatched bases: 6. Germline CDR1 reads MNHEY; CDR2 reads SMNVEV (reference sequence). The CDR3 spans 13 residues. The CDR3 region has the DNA TGTGCCAGCAGCCGACAGGGGGCGGGCGGCTACACCTTC. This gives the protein CASSRQGAGGYTF.

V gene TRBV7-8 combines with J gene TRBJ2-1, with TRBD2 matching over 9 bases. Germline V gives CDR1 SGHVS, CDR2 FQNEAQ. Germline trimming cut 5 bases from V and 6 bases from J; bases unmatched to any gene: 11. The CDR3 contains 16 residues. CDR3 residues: CASSLPTSGGGNEQFF. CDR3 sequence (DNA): TGTGCCAGCAGCCTACCGACTAGCGGCGGGGGCAATGAGCAGTTCTTC.

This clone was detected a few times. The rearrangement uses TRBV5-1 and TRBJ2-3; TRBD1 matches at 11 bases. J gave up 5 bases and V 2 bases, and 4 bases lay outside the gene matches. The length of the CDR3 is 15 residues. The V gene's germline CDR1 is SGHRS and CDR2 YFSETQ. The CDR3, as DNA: TGCGCCAGCAGCTTAGGACAGGGGGCTGGAGATACGCAGTATTTT. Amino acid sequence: CASSLGQGAGDTQYF.

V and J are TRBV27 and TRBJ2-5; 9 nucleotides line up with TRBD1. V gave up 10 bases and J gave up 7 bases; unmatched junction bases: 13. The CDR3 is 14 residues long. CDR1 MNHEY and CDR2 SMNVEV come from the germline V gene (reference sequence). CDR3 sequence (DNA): TGTGCCACCACGGGACAGGGACAGGGTGGGACCCAGTACTTC. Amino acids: CATTGQGQGGTQYF.

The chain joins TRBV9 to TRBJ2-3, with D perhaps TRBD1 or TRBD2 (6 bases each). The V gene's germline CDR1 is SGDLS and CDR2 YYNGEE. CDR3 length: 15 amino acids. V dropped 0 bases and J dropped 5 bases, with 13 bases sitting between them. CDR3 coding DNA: TGTGCCAGCAGCGTAGGGCAGGGGCGGGGAGATACGCAGTATTTT. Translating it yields CASSVGQGRGDTQYF.

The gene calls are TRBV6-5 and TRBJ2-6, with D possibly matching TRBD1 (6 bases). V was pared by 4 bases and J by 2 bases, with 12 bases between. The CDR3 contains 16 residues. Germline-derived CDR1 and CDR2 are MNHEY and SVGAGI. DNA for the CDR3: TGTGCCAGCAGTTCAGGGGCTACTACTGGGGCCAACGTCCTGACTTTC. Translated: CASSSGATTGANVLTF.

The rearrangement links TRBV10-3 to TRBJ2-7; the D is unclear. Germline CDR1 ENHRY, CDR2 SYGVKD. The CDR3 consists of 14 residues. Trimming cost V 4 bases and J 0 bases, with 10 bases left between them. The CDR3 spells CAISALDLSYEQYF. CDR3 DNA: TGTGCCATCAGTGCTCTGGACCTCTCCTACGAGCAGTACTTC.

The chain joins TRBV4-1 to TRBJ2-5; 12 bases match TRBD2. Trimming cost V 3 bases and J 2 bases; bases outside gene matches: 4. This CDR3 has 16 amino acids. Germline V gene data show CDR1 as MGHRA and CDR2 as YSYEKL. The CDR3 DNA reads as TGCGCCAGCAGCCACTCCGGGACTAGCGGGCAAGAGACCCAGTACTTC. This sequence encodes CASSHSGTSGQETQYF.

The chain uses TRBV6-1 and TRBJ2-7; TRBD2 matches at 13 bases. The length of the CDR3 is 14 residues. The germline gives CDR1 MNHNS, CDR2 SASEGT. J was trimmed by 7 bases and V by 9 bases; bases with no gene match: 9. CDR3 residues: CASPRLAGGHEQYF. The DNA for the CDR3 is TGTGCCAGTCCTAGACTAGCGGGAGGTCATGAGCAGTACTTC.